The subject of this entry is one T cell receptor (beta chain). Its antigen remains unidentified. Base-call qualities are not available, and no considerably larger clone is one nucleotide away. Libraries were made using the immunoSEQ multiplex PCR assay. The study's processing was this. To diagnose cytomegalovirus status from the catalog of TCR beta chain sequences, a statistical classification framework was built. In its TCRdb copy, this immuneACCESS table keeps in-frame sequences only and misses some clones. Where compared with another copy, unresolved V genes explain less than half of these, and the others have no known cause. V, J and clone size reflect that table, while D and trimming were determined from the DNA. The sample contains under 200,000 clones, 70% to 90% of them found a single time. The ten largest clonotypes hold 2% to 2.5% of the sample. The donors belonged to the validation cohort of about 120 subjects, which was separate from the approximately 610-subject first cohort.

Trimming costs V 5 bases and J 7 bases, and their ends lie 8 bases apart. For CDR1 and CDR2, the germline V gene (reference sequence) lists LNHDA and SQIVND. The CDR3 holds 12 amino acids from the cysteine to the phenylalanine. The entry retains the CDR3 DNA only, 36 bases that are in frame from base 1. These data originate in a study of cytomegalovirus exposure and HLA in healthy donors (dated by TCRdb to 2015 to 2018). Regarding the complete study: The approximately 710 repertoires of the first cohort and the 110 or so validation repertoires were produced on the same platform, according to a later analysis. Along with the roughly 670-subject first cohort, a separate validation cohort of over a hundred different subjects was used. To predict cytomegalovirus infection status, the study brought together high-throughput TCR immunosequencing, statistical association of individual TCRs with disease status, and machine learning. The aim of the study was to test whether cataloging public T cell receptors could identify signatures of past pathogen exposure. Study-wide conclusions, independent of this receptor: In the study, some 160 TCR beta chains were listed as associated with cytomegalovirus. Most TCR sequences were observed very rarely across donors, whereas some public TCRs were present in many individuals. In vitro tests confirmed that a few of the cytomegalovirus-associated TCR beta chains recognize cytomegalovirus antigens. The authors suggested that the approach could potentially be generalized to other disease states and immunological phenotypes. Of the cluster scores, around 95% were above 0 in a later analysis, which found that TCRs clustered in the first cohort also tended to co-occur in the 90 to 150 validation repertoires. Cytomegalovirus status was reported to be diagnosed by the classifier with high specificity and sensitivity in both the original and validation cohorts. The validation cohort had no HLA typing available for a later analysis, so co-occurrence within that cohort was assessed over all 120 or so repertoires.

This TCR derives from a woman between 18 and 29 years old in good health and CMV-seronegative. Sequencing was carried out using PBMCs. The chain is assembled from TRBV19 and TRBJ2-2, with an unclear D gene assignment. The CDR3 here reads CASSSDYGELFF. The nucleotide sequence is given as TGTGCCAGTAGTTCAGATTACGGGGAGCTGTTTTTT.